The subject of this entry is one T cell receptor beta chain. Its antigen is not known. One entry per CDR3 protein results from TCRdb running MiXCR on the RT-PCR reads. The profile shows about 300,000 distinct CDR3 sequences, 22% of them singletons. The data derive from a study of response to subunit inactivated influenza vaccine. V lost 2 bases, J lost 0 bases, and 17 bases lay in between. CDR1 and CDR2 from the germline V gene are DFQATT and SNEGSKA (reference sequence). This CDR3 contains 18 residues. Whole-study findings and limits: Authors suggested that a seasonal influenza vaccination recruits few new T cells each time.

Source: PBMCs from blood, taken less than 22 months after vaccination. The receptor comes from a man between 50 and 70 years old who received an inactivated influenza vaccine. The J gene is TRBJ1-6, the V gene TRBV20-1, with unresolved D. This CDR3 is CSARQAGGSGSYNSPLHF. The CDR3 coding sequence is TGCAGTGCTAGACAAGCAGGAGGGTCGGGCTCCTATAATTCACCCCTCCACTTT.